What follows is one T cell receptor (beta chain) and its context. Its cognate antigen is unknown. The study reverse transcribed the entire isolated RNA, so it sequenced expressed TCRB transcripts. Produced via immunoSEQ multiplex PCR; TCRdb's table is partial and in-frame only. The sample records 300,000 or so clones, around 9.3% being singletons. These data belong to a study of beta chain features in type 1 diabetes. General study findings and limits: There was a moderate but significant shortening of TCRB CDR3s in all four CD4+ subsets of Type 1 diabetes patients.

This CDR3 is built from 12 residues. Germline CDR1 is KGHSH and CDR2 is LQKENI. V was cut by 3 bases and J by 3 bases, with 6 bases left in between. The receptor was derived from a man younger than 40 with type 1 diabetes. The chain joins TRBV18 to TRBJ2-7; D is uncertain. The specimen was central memory CD4+ T cells from blood. Here the CDR3 DNA reads TGTGCCAGCTCACCTGGCGACTACGAGCAGTACTTC. This gives the protein CASSPGDYEQYF.